Each of the 8 T cell receptor beta chains below was sequenced from the same sample in a study of shared clonotypes between healthy human individuals. Sequenced by immunoSEQ multiplex PCR; TCRdb stores in-frame clones only, minus some. The table includes a few million clones, roughly 92% detected once. The specimen was naive CD4+ T cells sorted from blood. The subset: CD45RA+ positively selected. These receptors were taken from a man aged 18-30 years in good health.

The chain employs TRBV11-2 and TRBJ2-5; TRBD1 or TRBD2 may be the D gene (6 bases each). This CDR3 contains 15 residues. Per germline, CDR1 SGHAT and CDR2 FQNNGV. V lost 5 bases to trimming and J lost 0 bases, with 13 bases between them. DNA of the CDR3: TGTGCCAGCAGCGCCCGGGGGCGCTACCAAGAGACCCAGTACTTC. This codes for CASSARGRYQETQYF.

The chain carries TRBV11-2 and TRBJ2-7; the match to TRBD2 covers 7 bases. This CDR3 is 13 amino acids long. The V segment lost 6 bases and the J segment 3 bases; nucleotides outside the gene matches: 5. Per the germline V gene, CDR1 is SGHAT and CDR2 is FQNNGV. The CDR3 is CASRPSGSYEQYF. The CDR3 nucleotides read TGTGCCAGCAGGCCTAGCGGCAGCTACGAGCAGTACTTC. Looking up the rest from reference TRBV11-2 and TRBJ2-7 gives the full variable domain: EAGVAQSPRYKIIEKRQSVAFWCNPISGHATLYWYQQILGQGPKLLIQFQNNGVVDDSQLPKDRFSAERLKGVDSTLKIQPAKLEDSAVYLCASRPSGSYEQYFGPGTRLTVT.

This clone was counted only a few times. The chain carries TRBV9 and TRBJ1-5; no firm D call. Per germline, CDR1 SGDLS and CDR2 YYNGEE. V lost 0 bases and J lost 4, with 11 bases in between. The CDR3 runs to 15 residues. The CDR3 loop reads CASSVEGRANQPQHF. The CDR3 coding sequence is TGTGCCAGCAGCGTAGAAGGAAGGGCGAATCAGCCCCAGCATTTT.

This chain connects TRBV12-5 to TRBJ2-7, with 8 bases lining up with TRBD1. After removal of 0 bases from V and 4 bases from J, the junction contained 8 bases not matched to a gene. Germline V gene lookup returns CDR1 LGHNT and CDR2 FRNRAP. The CDR3 covers 16 residues. The CDR3 reads CASGLVLWTGNYEQYF. CDR3 in DNA: TGTGCTAGTGGTTTGGTACTTTGGACAGGGAATTACGAGCAGTACTTC.

J is TRBJ1-5 and V is TRBV6-5, with 8 bases fitting TRBD1. V lost 6 bases to trimming and J lost 5 bases; unmatched junction nucleotides: 9. This CDR3 has 15 residues. Germline lookup yields CDR1 MNHEY and CDR2 SVGAGI. This chain's CDR3 is CASSPDRAVYQPQHF. The CDR3 region has the DNA TGTGCCAGCAGCCCGGACAGGGCGGTTTATCAGCCCCAGCATTTT.

In this sample, this clone turned up a few times. The genes are TRBV5-1 and TRBJ1-1; weak D call: TRBD1 (5 bases). The CDR3 covers 13 residues. CDR1 is SGHRS, CDR2 YFSETQ, per germline. Trimming pared 0 bases from V and 7 bases from J, leaving 10 bases between. CDR3 loop: CASSLDPGNEAFF. CDR3 DNA sequence: TGCGCCAGCAGCTTGGACCCAGGGAATGAAGCTTTCTTT.

J is TRBJ2-5 and V is TRBV27; D is possibly TRBD1 (5 bases). The assigned J gene may be wrong: the sequence end matches TRBJ2-7 better. The CDR3 loop spans 16 amino acids. CDR1 and CDR2 (germline): MNHEY, SMNVEV (reference sequence). CDR3 coding DNA: TGTGCCAGCAGTCTTCACAGGCCAGCGAGCTCCTACGAGCAGTACTTC. This gives the protein CASSLHRPASSYEQYF.

This sequence joins TRBV2 and TRBJ2-3, with TRBD2 matching 7 bases. V lost 4 bases to trimming and J lost 4 bases; unmatched junction nucleotides: 8. The V gene's germline CDR1 is SNHLY and CDR2 FYNNEI. The CDR3 has 15 amino acids. This CDR3 is CASSGYSGGADTQYF. The CDR3 DNA reads TGTGCCAGCAGTGGCTACTCGGGAGGTGCAGATACGCAGTATTTT.